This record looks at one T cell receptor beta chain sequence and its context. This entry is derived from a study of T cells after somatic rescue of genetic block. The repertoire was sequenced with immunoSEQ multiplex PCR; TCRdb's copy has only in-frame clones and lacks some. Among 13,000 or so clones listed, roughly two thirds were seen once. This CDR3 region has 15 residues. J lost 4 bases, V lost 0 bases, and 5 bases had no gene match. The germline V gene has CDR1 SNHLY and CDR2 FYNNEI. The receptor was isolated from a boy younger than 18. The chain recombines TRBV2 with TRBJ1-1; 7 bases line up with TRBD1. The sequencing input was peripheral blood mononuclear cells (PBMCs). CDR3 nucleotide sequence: TGTGCCAGCAGTGAAGCGGGCAGGGGGATCACTGAAGCTTTCTTT. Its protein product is CASSEAGRGITEAFF.